This T cell receptor beta chain emerged from a study of blood T cell repertoires in COVID-19. About the research overall: Sources were T cells, B-cell-depleted T cells, or PBMCs; the material itself was cDNA or gDNA.

Germline V lookup: CDR1 MDHEN, CDR2 SYDVKM. Trimming left V 2 bases short and J 0 bases short, with 8 bases between. CDR3 size: 15 residues. Here immunoSEQ multiplex PCR was the method, and the copy in TCRdb shows in-frame clones only, minus some. The table shows over 60,000 clones, with roughly 79% occurring only once. This TCR came from a human donor in a cohort sampled during active COVID-19. The V gene is TRBV28, the J gene TRBJ2-1; possible D gene TRBD1, 5 bases. Specimen: peripheral blood. CDR3 DNA: TGTGCCAGCAGTTTACCCGACAGCTCCTACAATGAGCAGTTCTTC. Translation: CASSLPDSSYNEQFF.